This T cell receptor (beta chain) was profiled in a study of T cells in Graves' hyperthyroidism and ophthalmopathy. What was amplified from RNA transcripts were TCR beta CDR3 regions. A first-round RT-PCR of the TCR CDR3 used the HTBI primer set. Each CDR3 protein is one row after TCRdb ran MiXCR on the multiplex PCR reads. The sample lists nearly 750,000 distinct CDR3 sequences, approximately 36% occurring once. Between the trimmed V and J ends, which lost 5 bases and 2 bases, there was a span of 11 bases. The germline gives CDR1 SEHNR, CDR2 FQNEAQ (reference sequence). There are 14 residues in the CDR3. With respect to this clonotype: Its antigen is unknown.

Across 18 months, stable Graves' hyperthyroidism was marked by no progression to ophthalmopathy. Isolation of PBMCs was performed on 8.5 to 10 ml fresh peripheral blood. Whole-study findings and limits: By a 13 V-J model, ophthalmopathy was set apart from stable hyperthyroidism.

The chain links TRBV7-9 to TRBJ2-3; D unclear. The receptor comes from a woman aged 35 to 49 with Graves' hyperthyroidism. Material for sequencing was blood. The CDR3 here is CASSPHVTTDTQYF. The CDR3 DNA sequence: TGTGCCAGCAGCCCCCACGTCACCACAGATACGCAGTATTTT.